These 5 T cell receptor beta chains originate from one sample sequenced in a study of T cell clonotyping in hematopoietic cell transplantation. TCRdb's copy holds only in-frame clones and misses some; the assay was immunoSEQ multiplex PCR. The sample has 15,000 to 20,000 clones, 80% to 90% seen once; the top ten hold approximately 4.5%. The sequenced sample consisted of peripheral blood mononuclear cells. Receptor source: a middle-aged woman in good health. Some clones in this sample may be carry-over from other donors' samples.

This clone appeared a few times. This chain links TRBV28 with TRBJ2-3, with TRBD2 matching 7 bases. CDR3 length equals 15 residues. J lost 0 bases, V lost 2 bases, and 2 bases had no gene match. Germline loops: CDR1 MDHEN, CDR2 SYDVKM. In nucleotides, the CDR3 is TGTGCCAGCAGTTTAGCGGGGGAGAGCACAGATACGCAGTATTTT. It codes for CASSLAGESTDTQYF.

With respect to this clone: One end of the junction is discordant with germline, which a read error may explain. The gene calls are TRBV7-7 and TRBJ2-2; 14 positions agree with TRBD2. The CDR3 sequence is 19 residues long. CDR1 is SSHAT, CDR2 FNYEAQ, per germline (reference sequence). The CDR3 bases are TGTGCTAGCAGCCCCGGACTAGCGGGAGGAATAAGGGTTGCCGGGGAGCTGTTTTTT. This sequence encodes CASSPGLAGGIRVAGELFF.

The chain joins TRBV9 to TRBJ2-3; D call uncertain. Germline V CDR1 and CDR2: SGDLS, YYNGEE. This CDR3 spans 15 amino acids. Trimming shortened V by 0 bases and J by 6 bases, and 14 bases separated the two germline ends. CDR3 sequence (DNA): TGTGCCAGCAGCGTAGGAGGAACAGTAGGGGATACGCAGTATTTT. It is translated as CASSVGGTVGDTQYF.

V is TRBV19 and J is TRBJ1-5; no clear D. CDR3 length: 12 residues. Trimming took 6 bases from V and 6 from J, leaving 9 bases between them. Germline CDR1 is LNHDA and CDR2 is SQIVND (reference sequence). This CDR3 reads CASRQTPQPQHF. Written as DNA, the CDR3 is TGTGCCAGTAGGCAGACACCTCAGCCCCAGCATTTT.

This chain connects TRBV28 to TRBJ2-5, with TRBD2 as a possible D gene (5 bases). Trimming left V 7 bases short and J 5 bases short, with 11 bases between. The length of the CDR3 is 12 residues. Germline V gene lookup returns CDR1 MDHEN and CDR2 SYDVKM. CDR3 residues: CASTPRGETQYF. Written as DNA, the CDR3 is TGTGCCAGCACCCCCCGAGGGGAGACCCAGTACTTC.